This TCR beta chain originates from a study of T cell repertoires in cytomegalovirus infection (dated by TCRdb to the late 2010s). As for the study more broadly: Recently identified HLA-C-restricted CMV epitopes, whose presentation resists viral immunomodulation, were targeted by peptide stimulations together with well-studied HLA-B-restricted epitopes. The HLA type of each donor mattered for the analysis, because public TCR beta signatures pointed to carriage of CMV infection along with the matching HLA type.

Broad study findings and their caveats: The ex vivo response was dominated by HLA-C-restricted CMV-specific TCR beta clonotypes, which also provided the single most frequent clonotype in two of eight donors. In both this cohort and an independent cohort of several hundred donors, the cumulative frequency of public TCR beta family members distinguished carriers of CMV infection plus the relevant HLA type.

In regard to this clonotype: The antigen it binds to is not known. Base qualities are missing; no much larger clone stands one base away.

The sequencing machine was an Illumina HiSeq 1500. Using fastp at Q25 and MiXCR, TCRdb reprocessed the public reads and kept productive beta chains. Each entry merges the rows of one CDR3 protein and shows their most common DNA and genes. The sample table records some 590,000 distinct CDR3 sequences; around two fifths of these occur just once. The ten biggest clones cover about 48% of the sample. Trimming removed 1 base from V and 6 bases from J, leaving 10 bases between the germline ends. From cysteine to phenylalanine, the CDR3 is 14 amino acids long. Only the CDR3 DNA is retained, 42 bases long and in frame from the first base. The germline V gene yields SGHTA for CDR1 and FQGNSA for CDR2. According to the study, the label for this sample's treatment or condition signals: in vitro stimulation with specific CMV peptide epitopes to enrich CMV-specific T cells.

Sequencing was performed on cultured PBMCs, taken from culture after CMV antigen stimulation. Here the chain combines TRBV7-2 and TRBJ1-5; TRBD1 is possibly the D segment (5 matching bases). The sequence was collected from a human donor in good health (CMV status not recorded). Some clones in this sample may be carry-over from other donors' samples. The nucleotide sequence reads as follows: TGTGCCAGCAGCTTAGTAGGGGCGGGTCAGCCCCAGCATTTT. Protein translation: CASSLVGAGQPQHF. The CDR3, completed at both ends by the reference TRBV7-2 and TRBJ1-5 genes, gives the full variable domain GAGVSQSPSNKVTEKGKDVELRCDPISGHTALYWYRQSLGQGLEFLIYFQGNSAPDKSGLPSDRFSAERTGGSVSTLTIQRTQQEDSAVYLCASSLVGAGQPQHFGDGTRLSIL.